This T cell receptor (beta chain) was recorded in a study of technical replicates of blood from a few donors (dated by TCRdb to about 2017). Spanning cysteine to phenylalanine, the CDR3 consists of 16 amino acids. Only the CDR3 portion is preserved as DNA: 48 bases, with reading frame beginning at the first base. Trimmed from V: 4 bases; trimmed from J: 2 bases; junction bases lacking a gene match: 10. CDR1 SGHDT and CDR2 YYEEEE are derived from the germline V gene. Library creation used the immunoSEQ multiplex PCR assay. The immuneACCESS repertoire file appears here via TCRdb, limited to in-frame rearrangements. These files lack a portion of the clones; in checked studies, under half of the deficit traces to unresolved V genes, and the cause of the others is not known. This sample gives tens of thousands of clones in total; about 92% of them show up just once. The ten top clones hold approximately 0.35% of the sample.

The sample holds one count of this clone. No antigen is known for it. Base qualities are not at hand, and no much larger clone is one base apart. This sequence was found in a human donor in good health. The chain was built from TRBV5-6 and TRBJ2-7, and TRBD1 matches 9 of the central bases. The sample was T cells isolated from PBMCs. CDR3 sequence: CASSDTGQGRAYEQYF. The DNA sequence is as follows: TGTGCCAGCAGCGATACGGGACAGGGAAGAGCCTACGAGCAGTACTTC.